This passage covers 5 T cell receptor beta chains from one sample sequenced in a study of cytomegalovirus exposure and HLA in healthy donors (dated by TCRdb to about 2017). Receptor amplification or capture employed the immunoSEQ multiplex PCR assay. For the multiplex PCR, a mixture combining 60 forward primers for TCR Vbeta segments and 13 reverse primers for TCR Jbeta segments was used. TCRdb provides this immuneACCESS table in a form limited to in-frame rearrangements. Some clones are lacking; in checked studies, under half of them reflect an unresolved V gene, and why the rest are absent is not known. This sample holds roughly 100,000 clones; about 16% were observed only once. Of the sample, roughly 0.79% falls within the top ten clones. The material sequenced was PBMCs. These TCRs come from a female donor in good health and CMV-seronegative.

This clone has just a few counts. This chain uses TRBV4-1 with TRBJ1-1; TRBD1 matches at 7 bases. Germline-derived CDR1 and CDR2 are MGHRA and YSYEKL. This CDR3 has 15 residues. V was pared by 2 bases and J by 1 base, with 4 bases of the junction left unmatched. CDR3 in DNA: TGCGCCAGCAGCCAAAAAGCAGGGGGGAACACTGAAGCTTTCTTT. The encoded protein is CASSQKAGGNTEAFF.

The V call is TRBV10-3, the J call TRBJ2-2; TRBD1 might be the D (8 bases). CDR1 is ENHRY, CDR2 SYGVKD, per germline. The CDR3 is 15 residues long. Trimming took 7 bases from V and 3 from J, leaving 15 bases between them. The CDR3 reads CAITPTGGDTGELFF. The CDR3 coding sequence is TGTGCCATCACCCCTACAGGGGGGGACACCGGGGAGCTGTTTTTT.

This clone was detected a few times. This rearrangement joins TRBV2 to TRBJ1-2; no definite D call. The V end lost 3 bases, the J end lost 5 bases, and 7 bases lay between the germline ends. The CDR3 has 12 amino acids. Germline V lookup: CDR1 SNHLY, CDR2 FYNNEI. The CDR3 reads CASSEMAYGYTF. In DNA form, the CDR3 reads TGTGCCAGCAGTGAGATGGCTTATGGCTACACCTTC.

The chain links TRBV4-1 to TRBJ2-1; 9 bases are shared with TRBD2. Per germline, CDR1 MGHRA and CDR2 YSYEKL. Losses at the gene ends were 0 bases for V and 6 bases for J; bases not matched to a gene: 12. There are 18 residues in the CDR3. CDR3 in DNA: TGCGCCAGCAGCCAAGAGACTCCTGGGCTAGCGGGAATCAATGAGCAGTTCTTC. Protein product: CASSQETPGLAGINEQFF.

This clone was recorded a few times. This chain uses TRBV4-3 with TRBJ1-1, with D unclear. The V end lost 2 bases, the J end lost 0 bases, and 4 bases lay between the germline ends. CDR1 LGHNA and CDR2 YSLEER come from the germline V gene. CDR3 length: 13 residues. CDR3 loop: CASSQTVNTEAFF. The CDR3 nucleotides are TGCGCCAGCAGCCAAACAGTGAACACTGAAGCTTTCTTT.